Listed below are T cell receptor beta chains from one sample, sequenced in a study of PD-1 blockade in classical Hodgkin lymphoma. The method was immunoSEQ multiplex PCR; TCRdb's version includes in-frame clones alone and lacks a portion of them. The sample lists tens of thousands of clones, 78% occurring once. This material consisted of peripheral blood mononuclear cells (PBMCs), taken at baseline. The receptor source for this set is a human donor with classical Hodgkin lymphoma. The CDR3 runs from the conserved cysteine through the conserved F or W. A D gene is named only where the DNA matches it firmly. Rows may omit the clone size; those that give it use once, few, many or a size class.

clone size: NA; J gene: TRBJ2-1; V gene: TRBV6-6; D gene: TRBD2; CDR3 protein: CASNPLAGVYNEQFF; CDR3 DNA: TGTGCCAGCAACCCCCTAGCGGGGGTGTACAATGAGCAGTTCTTC
clone size: NA; J gene: TRBJ1-5; V gene: TRBV2; D gene: NA; CDR3 protein: CASSAGPGENQPQHF; CDR3 DNA: TGTGCCAGCAGTGCCGGGCCTGGGGAAAATCAGCCCCAGCATTTT
clone size: NA; J gene: TRBJ2-7; V gene: TRBV5-5; D gene: TRBD2; CDR3 protein: CASSQAQGTSGGYEQYF; CDR3 DNA: TGTGCCAGCAGCCAGGCGCAAGGGACTAGCGGGGGGTACGAGCAGTACTTC
clone size: NA; J gene: TRBJ2-5; V gene: TRBV7-8; D gene: TRBD2; CDR3 protein: CASSVLSGGEETQYF; CDR3 DNA: TGTGCCAGCAGCGTTCTTAGCGGGGGGGAAGAGACCCAGTACTTC
clone size: NA; J gene: TRBJ2-7; V gene: TRBV6-5; D gene: TRBD1; CDR3 protein: CASSRRTGVGEQYF; CDR3 DNA: TGTGCCAGCAGTCGACGGACAGGGGTAGGCGAGCAGTACTTC
clone size: once; J gene: TRBJ2-3; V gene: TRBV11-3; D gene: TRBD1; CDR3 protein: CASSLGGTGGTDTQYF; CDR3 DNA: TGTGCCAGCAGCTTAGGGGGGACAGGGGGCACAGATACGCAGTATTTT
clone size: NA; J gene: TRBJ2-3; V gene: TRBV28; D gene: NA; CDR3 protein: CASSLRRGGPIADTQYF; CDR3 DNA: TGTGCCAGCAGTCTCCGCAGGGGGGGCCCCATCGCAGATACGCAGTATTTT
clone size: few; J gene: TRBJ2-5; V gene: TRBV5-6; D gene: NA; CDR3 protein: CASSLERGSNYMETQYF; CDR3 DNA: TGTGCCAGCAGCTTGGAAAGAGGGTCTAACTATATGGAGACCCAGTACTTC
clone size: NA; J gene: TRBJ1-1; V gene: TRBV6-5; D gene: NA; CDR3 protein: CASSYSTNTEAFF; CDR3 DNA: TGTGCCAGCAGTTACTCGACAAACACTGAAGCTTTCTTT
clone size: NA; J gene: TRBJ1-5; V gene: TRBV4-1; D gene: NA; CDR3 protein: CASSYGTQENQPQHF; CDR3 DNA: TGCGCCAGCAGTTACGGGACTCAAGAAAATCAGCCCCAGCATTTT
clone size: NA; J gene: TRBJ2-7; V gene: TRBV6-5; D gene: TRBD1; CDR3 protein: CASSAQGFHYEQYF; CDR3 DNA: TGTGCCAGCAGTGCACAGGGGTTCCACTACGAGCAGTACTTC
clone size: few; J gene: TRBJ1-5; V gene: TRBV11-2; D gene: TRBD1; CDR3 protein: CASSLDRTGGQPQHF; CDR3 DNA: TGTGCCAGCAGCTTAGATCGAACAGGGGGGCAGCCCCAGCATTTT
clone size: NA; J gene: TRBJ2-2; V gene: TRBV7-9; D gene: NA; CDR3 protein: CASRDTGELFF; CDR3 DNA: TGTGCCAGTCGAGACACCGGGGAGCTGTTTTTT
clone size: NA; J gene: TRBJ2-7; V gene: TRBV9; D gene: TRBD1; CDR3 protein: CASSTGTGYEQYF; CDR3 DNA: TGTGCCAGCAGCACTGGGACAGGTTACGAGCAGTACTTC
clone size: once; J gene: TRBJ2-1; V gene: TRBV14; D gene: TRBD2; CDR3 protein: CASSQLAGGRNEQFF; CDR3 DNA: TGTGCCAGCAGCCAGCTAGCGGGGGGGCGGAATGAGCAGTTCTTC
clone size: NA; J gene: TRBJ2-1; V gene: TRBV7-2; D gene: TRBD2; CDR3 protein: CASSLAPQRGGAEQFF; CDR3 DNA: TGTGCCAGCAGCTTAGCCCCCCAGCGGGGGGGCGCTGAGCAGTTCTTC
clone size: once; J gene: TRBJ1-2; V gene: TRBV6-1; D gene: NA; CDR3 protein: CAARQANYGYTF; CDR3 DNA: TGTGCCGCAAGACAAGCTAACTATGGCTACACCTTC
clone size: NA; J gene: TRBJ2-7; V gene: TRBV2; D gene: TRBD1; CDR3 protein: CASRQGALLPYEQYF; CDR3 DNA: TGTGCCAGCAGACAGGGGGCACTTCTCCCCTACGAGCAGTACTTC
clone size: NA; J gene: TRBJ2-7; V gene: TRBV27; D gene: NA; CDR3 protein: CASSLVAPSRGLGYEQYF; CDR3 DNA: TGTGCCAGCAGTTTAGTCGCTCCTAGTCGAGGGCTGGGCTACGAGCAGTACTTC
clone size: once; J gene: TRBJ2-1; V gene: TRBV27; D gene: NA; CDR3 protein: CASSPLGIGNEQFF; CDR3 DNA: TGTGCCAGCAGCCCCCTGGGAATCGGGAATGAGCAGTTCTTC
clone size: NA; J gene: TRBJ2-5; V gene: TRBV9; D gene: NA; CDR3 protein: CASSTDGGRTQYF; CDR3 DNA: TGTGCCAGCAGCACTGACGGCGGTCGGACCCAGTACTTC
clone size: NA; J gene: TRBJ2-2; V gene: TRBV5-4; D gene: NA; CDR3 protein: CASSRAGGELFF; CDR3 DNA: TGTGCCAGCAGCCGGGCCGGCGGGGAGCTGTTTTTT
clone size: NA; J gene: TRBJ2-7; V gene: TRBV27; D gene: NA; CDR3 protein: CASSLSRDAYEQYF; CDR3 DNA: TGTGCCAGCAGTTTAAGTAGGGATGCCTACGAGCAGTACTTC
clone size: NA; J gene: TRBJ2-2; V gene: TRBV10-1; D gene: NA; CDR3 protein: CASSESWTGTGELFF; CDR3 DNA: TGCGCCAGCAGTGAGTCGTGGACGGGCACCGGGGAGCTGTTTTTT
clone size: NA; J gene: TRBJ2-1; V gene: TRBV5-4; D gene: TRBD2; CDR3 protein: CASSLEASGGYNEQFF; CDR3 DNA: TGTGCCAGCAGCCTGGAGGCTAGCGGGGGCTACAATGAGCAGTTCTTC
clone size: NA; J gene: TRBJ2-7; V gene: TRBV5-6; D gene: TRBD1; CDR3 protein: CASSLDRGSYEQYF; CDR3 DNA: TGTGCCAGCAGCTTGGACAGGGGGTCCTACGAGCAGTACTTC
clone size: NA; J gene: TRBJ2-7; V gene: TRBV15; D gene: NA; CDR3 protein: CATSSGVTYEQYF; CDR3 DNA: TGTGCCACCAGCAGCGGGGTAACCTACGAGCAGTACTTC
clone size: NA; J gene: TRBJ1-3; V gene: TRBV5-1; D gene: NA; CDR3 protein: CASSLGGIRHTIYF; CDR3 DNA: TGCGCCAGCAGCTTGGGGGGGATTCGGCACACCATATATTTT
clone size: NA; J gene: TRBJ1-1; V gene: TRBV6-6; D gene: NA; CDR3 protein: CATCFGPGTEAFF; CDR3 DNA: NA
clone size: NA; J gene: TRBJ1-3; V gene: TRBV4-1; D gene: NA; CDR3 protein: CASSSRRNTIYF; CDR3 DNA: TGCGCCAGCAGCAGCCGGCGAAACACCATATATTTT
clone size: NA; J gene: TRBJ2-5; V gene: TRBV5-1; D gene: NA; CDR3 protein: CASSYAQETQYF; CDR3 DNA: TGCGCCAGCAGCTATGCACAAGAGACCCAGTACTTC
clone size: NA; J gene: TRBJ1-1; V gene: TRBV13; D gene: NA; CDR3 protein: CASSDHGNTEAFF; CDR3 DNA: TGTGCCAGCAGCGATCATGGGAACACTGAAGCTTTCTTT
clone size: NA; J gene: TRBJ1-6; V gene: TRBV7-2; D gene: TRBD1; CDR3 protein: CASSLDRGQESPLHF; CDR3 DNA: TGTGCCAGCAGCTTAGACAGGGGTCAAGAATCACCCCTCCACTTT
clone size: NA; J gene: TRBJ2-5; V gene: TRBV6-5; D gene: TRBD1; CDR3 protein: CASRRWTGGRETQYF; CDR3 DNA: TGTGCCAGCAGGCGATGGACAGGGGGTAGGGAGACCCAGTACTTC
clone size: NA; J gene: TRBJ2-3; V gene: TRBV19; D gene: NA; CDR3 protein: CASSIRAAPTQYF; CDR3 DNA: TGTGCCAGTAGTATACGGGCAGCCCCTACGCAGTATTTT
clone size: NA; J gene: TRBJ2-7; V gene: TRBV7-9; D gene: NA; CDR3 protein: CASSLPGTISIYEQYF; CDR3 DNA: TGTGCCAGCAGCTTACCCGGGACCATATCCATCTACGAGCAGTACTTC
clone size: NA; J gene: TRBJ1-6; V gene: TRBV5-1; D gene: TRBD1; CDR3 protein: CASKPQGAPDSPLHF; CDR3 DNA: TGCGCCAGCAAACCTCAGGGGGCGCCGGATTCACCCCTCCACTTT
clone size: NA; J gene: TRBJ2-3; V gene: TRBV4-3; D gene: NA; CDR3 protein: CASSQEVVWGTGTDTQYF; CDR3 DNA: TGCGCCAGCAGCCAAGAGGTGGTGTGGGGAACTGGCACAGATACGCAGTATTTT
clone size: NA; J gene: TRBJ2-7; V gene: TRBV7-8; D gene: NA; CDR3 protein: CASSLWLYEQYF; CDR3 DNA: TGTGCCAGCAGCTTATGGTTGTACGAGCAGTACTTC
clone size: few; J gene: TRBJ1-2; V gene: TRBV6-5; D gene: TRBD1; CDR3 protein: CASSDRGINYGYTF; CDR3 DNA: TGTGCCAGCAGTGACAGGGGAATTAACTATGGCTACACCTTC
clone size: NA; J gene: TRBJ2-7; V gene: TRBV5-4; D gene: NA; CDR3 protein: CASSLGQELYEQYF; CDR3 DNA: TGTGCCAGCAGCTTGGGACAGGAACTTTACGAGCAGTACTTC
clone size: NA; J gene: TRBJ2-7; V gene: TRBV21-1; D gene: NA; CDR3 protein: CASRLLSSYEQYF; CDR3 DNA: TGTGCCAGCAGGTTACTGAGCTCCTACGAGCAGTACTTC
clone size: NA; J gene: TRBJ2-2; V gene: TRBV6-1; D gene: NA; CDR3 protein: CASSDEMGQGGSGELFF; CDR3 DNA: TGTGCCAGCAGTGATGAGATGGGGCAGGGTGGTTCCGGGGAGCTGTTTTTT
clone size: NA; J gene: TRBJ2-7; V gene: TRBV19; D gene: NA; CDR3 protein: CASSIGGTVGEQYF; CDR3 DNA: TGTGCCAGTAGTATAGGGGGGACGGTGGGCGAGCAGTACTTC
clone size: NA; J gene: TRBJ2-7; V gene: TRBV18; D gene: TRBD1; CDR3 protein: CASSPFDRVDEQYF; CDR3 DNA: TGTGCCAGCTCACCATTTGACAGGGTTGACGAGCAGTACTTC
clone size: NA; J gene: TRBJ2-3; V gene: TRBV5-4; D gene: NA; CDR3 protein: CASSKGHTDTQYF; CDR3 DNA: TGTGCCAGCAGCAAAGGCCACACAGATACGCAGTATTTT
clone size: NA; J gene: TRBJ2-5; V gene: TRBV6-1; D gene: NA; CDR3 protein: CASSWSQETQYF; CDR3 DNA: TGTGCCAGCAGTTGGTCCCAAGAGACCCAGTACTTC
clone size: NA; J gene: TRBJ2-2; V gene: TRBV9; D gene: NA; CDR3 protein: CASSIAGTGELFF; CDR3 DNA: TGTGCCAGCAGCATAGCTGGCACCGGGGAGCTGTTTTTT